The text below deals with one T cell receptor beta chain. The specificity of this receptor is unknown. Per-nucleotide qualities are absent, and no much larger clonotype sits a single base away. The source of the sample is a study of T cell changes during pregnancy in multiple sclerosis (dated by TCRdb to the late 2010s). In terms of the full investigation: The study looked at changes in the T cell repertoire across pregnancy in women with multiple sclerosis.

Trimming takes 3 bases off V and 4 bases off J; junction bases not matched to a gene: 4. The CDR3, cysteine through phenylalanine, is 15 amino acids long. Of the read, only the CDR3 DNA is kept; its 45 bases are in frame from base 1. CDR1 and CDR2 are drawn from the germline V gene: SGHNT, YENEEA. Library prep was done by the immunoSEQ multiplex PCR assay. Not all clones reach the TCRdb copy of this immuneACCESS table, which keeps in-frame sequences only. Checked studies attribute under half of the gap to unresolved V genes and leave the rest unexplained. Counted in this sample were tens of thousands of clones; 80% to 95% of them appeared once. Approximately 0.9% of the sample is in the top ten clones.

The chain links TRBV11-3 with TRBJ2-7, and 12 junctional nucleotides match TRBD2. The TCR sequence derives from a female donor in good health, enrolled as a control in a pregnancy study. The specimen was CD4+ T cells from peripheral blood mononuclear cells, collected in the second trimester of pregnancy. The sequenced DNA: TGTGCCAGCAGCTTCGGGACTAGCGGGTGGTACGAGCAGTACTTC. Translated, this gives CASSFGTSGWYEQYF.